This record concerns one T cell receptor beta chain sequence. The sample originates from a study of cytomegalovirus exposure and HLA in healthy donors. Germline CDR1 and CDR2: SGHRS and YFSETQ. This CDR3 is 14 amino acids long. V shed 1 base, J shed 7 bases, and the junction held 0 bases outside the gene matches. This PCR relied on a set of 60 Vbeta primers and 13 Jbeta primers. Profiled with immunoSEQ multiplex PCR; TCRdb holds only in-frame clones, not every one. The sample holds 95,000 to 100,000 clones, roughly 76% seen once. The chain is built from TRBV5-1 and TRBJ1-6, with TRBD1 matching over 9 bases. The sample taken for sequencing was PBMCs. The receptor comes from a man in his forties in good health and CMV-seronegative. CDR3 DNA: TGCGCCAGCAGCTTGACAGGGGGCAATTCACCCCTCCACTTT. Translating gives CASSLTGGNSPLHF. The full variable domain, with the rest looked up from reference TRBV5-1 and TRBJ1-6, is KAGVTQTPRYLIKTRGQQVTLSCSPISGHRSVSWYQQTPGQGLQFLFEYFSETQRNKGNFPGRFSGRQFSNSRSEMNVSTLELGDSALYLCASSLTGGNSPLHFGNGTRLTVT.